This T cell receptor (beta chain) was identified during a study of CXCR3-negative and CXCR3-positive naive CD8 T cells. Findings and caveats of the study: TRB CDR3s were more hydrophobic in CXCR3-positive than in CXCR3-negative naive cells. CXCR3-negative and CXCR3-positive naive cells shared comparable TRBV-TRBJ usage, but memory cells did not.

UMI-labeled TRB cDNA libraries were prepared by 5' RACE. TCRdb derives one entry per CDR3 protein from the 5' RACE reads, leaving out DNA. The sample data list under 75,000 distinct CDR3 sequences. The CDR3 is 13 amino acids. Germline CDR1 is MNHEY and CDR2 is SVGEGT. Of note for this clonotype: What it recognizes is unknown.

Sequencing input: naive CXCR3- CD8+ T cells from blood. The subset is: CD45RO-CCR7+CD27+CD95- naive CD8+ T cells lacking CXCR3 (TNR3-). This clonotype was sampled from a human donor in good health. Some clones in this sample may be carry-over from other donors' samples. The chain carries TRBV6-2 or TRBV6-3 and TRBJ2-5; the D call of TRBD1 rests on TCRdb alone, since no DNA is present to check it. CDR3 amino acids: CASRDRGQETQYF.